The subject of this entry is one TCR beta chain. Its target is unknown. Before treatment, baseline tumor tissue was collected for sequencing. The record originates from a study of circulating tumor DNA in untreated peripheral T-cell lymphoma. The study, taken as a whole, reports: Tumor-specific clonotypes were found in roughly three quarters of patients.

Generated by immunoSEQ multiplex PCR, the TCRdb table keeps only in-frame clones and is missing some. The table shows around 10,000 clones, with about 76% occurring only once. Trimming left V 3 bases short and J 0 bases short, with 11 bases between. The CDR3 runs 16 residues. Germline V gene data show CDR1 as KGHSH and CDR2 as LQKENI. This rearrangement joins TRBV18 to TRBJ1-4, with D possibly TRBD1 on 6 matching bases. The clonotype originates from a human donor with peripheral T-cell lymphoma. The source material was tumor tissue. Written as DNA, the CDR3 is TGTGCCAGCTCACCGCGACAGGTTGCAACTAATGAAAAACTGTTTTTT. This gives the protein CASSPRQVATNEKLFF.